The clone carrying this TCR beta chain was seen at least ten times. These data originate in a study of regulatory T cells in long-lasting Graves disease. Across the whole study: New Graves' disease cases had less than 3 months of antithyroid drugs.

The time point was: newly diagnosed GD, antithyroid drugs for less than 3 months. After RNA was extracted from PBMCs, the TCR library was made from it. Investigators prepared the TCR beta libraries by applying iRepertoire HTBI primers and Arm-PCR of CDR3 regions. One entry per CDR3 protein results from TCRdb running MiXCR on the multiplex PCR reads. Of about 500,000 distinct CDR3 sequences in the sample, more than 10% were seen once. CDR3 length: 17 residues. Trimming removed 1 base at V and 2 bases at J, with 14 bases between. CDR1 LGHDT and CDR2 YNNKEL come from the germline V gene (reference sequence). This sample was shared with a second study, whose subject was T cells in Graves' hyperthyroidism and ophthalmopathy. That source notes: Stability of Graves' hyperthyroidism was defined as absent ophthalmopathy progression within 18 months. In the analysis, a 13 V-J model separated ophthalmopathy from stable hyperthyroidism.

The chain recombines TRBV3-1 with TRBJ2-2; no clear D gene. The clonotype was recovered from a woman aged 25 to 39 with Graves disease. The sequencing used peripheral blood mononuclear cells (PBMCs), collected at new diagnosis, from a patient treated with antithyroid drugs. CDR3 nucleotide sequence: TGTGCCAGCAGCCAAGGACCTAGGGTGGGCAACACCGGGGAGCTGTTTTTT. Its protein product is CASSQGPRVGNTGELFF. The variable domain in full, with the rest retrieved from reference TRBV3-1 and TRBJ2-2, is DTAVSQTPKYLVTQMGNDKSIKCEQNLGHDTMYWYKQDSKKFLKIMFSYNNKELIINETVPNRFSPKSPDKAHLNLHINSLELGDSAVYFCASSQGPRVGNTGELFFGEGSRLTVL.